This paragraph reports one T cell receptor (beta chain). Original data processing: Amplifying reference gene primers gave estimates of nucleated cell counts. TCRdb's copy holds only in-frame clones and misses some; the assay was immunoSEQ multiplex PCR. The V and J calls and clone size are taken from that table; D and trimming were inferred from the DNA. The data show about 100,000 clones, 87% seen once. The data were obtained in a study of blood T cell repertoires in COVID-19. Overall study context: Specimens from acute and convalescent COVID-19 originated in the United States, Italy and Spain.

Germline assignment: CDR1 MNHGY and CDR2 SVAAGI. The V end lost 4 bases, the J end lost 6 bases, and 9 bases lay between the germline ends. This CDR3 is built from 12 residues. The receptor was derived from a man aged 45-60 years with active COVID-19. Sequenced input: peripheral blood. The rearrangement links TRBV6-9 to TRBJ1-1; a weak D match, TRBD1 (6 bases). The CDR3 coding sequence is TGTGCCAGCAGTTCGTCAGGGGCTGAAGCTTTCTTT. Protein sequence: CASSSSGAEAFF.